A single sample is the source of the 12 T cell receptor beta chains below, sequenced in a study of T cell changes during pregnancy in multiple sclerosis. The table came from immunoSEQ multiplex PCR; TCRdb's copy has only in-frame clones and leaves some out. The sample contains about 35,000 clones, roughly 90% of which appear only once. Sequencing used CD4+ T cells from peripheral blood mononuclear cells, obtained after pregnancy. Source of these receptors: a female donor in good health, enrolled as a control in a pregnancy study.

The genes are TRBV4-1 and TRBJ1-5; 11 nucleotides agree with TRBD1. The trim removed 0 bases at V and 7 bases at J, leaving 5 bases unmatched. Germline CDR1 and CDR2: MGHRA and YSYEKL. The CDR3 length is 16 residues. CDR3 loop: CASSQDLGTGGQPQHF. The CDR3 coding sequence is TGCGCCAGCAGCCAAGATCTCGGGACAGGGGGGCAGCCCCAGCATTTT.

This rearrangement joins TRBV7-9 to TRBJ1-1; 10 bases agree with TRBD1. CDR3 length: 16 residues. Per germline, CDR1 SEHNR and CDR2 FQNEAQ (reference sequence). After removal of 1 base from V and 8 bases from J, the junction contained 10 bases not matched to a gene. CDR3 sequence (DNA): TGTGCCAGCAGCTTAGAAAAATGGGACAGGGGTTCGGAAGCTTTCTTT. Encoded protein: CASSLEKWDRGSEAFF.

This chain connects TRBV10-3 to TRBJ1-2; 7 bases fit TRBD1. The CDR3 sequence is 13 residues long. Germline CDR1 is ENHRY and CDR2 is SYGVKD. J was trimmed by 2 bases and V by 4 bases; bases with no gene match: 1. Here the CDR3 DNA reads TGTGCCATCAGTGGGGACAGAAACTATGGCTACACCTTC. Amino acids: CAISGDRNYGYTF.

The J gene is TRBJ1-2, the V gene TRBV5-6, with 9 bases lining up with TRBD1. The CDR3 has 15 amino acids. The J segment lost 4 bases and the V segment lost 3 bases, leaving 7 bases of the junction unmatched. Germline V lookup: CDR1 SGHDT, CDR2 YYEEEE. CDR3 coding DNA: TGTGCCAGCAGCTCGGCCGGGACAGGGCCCTATGGCTACACCTTC. This gives the protein CASSSAGTGPYGYTF.

This chain connects TRBV18 to TRBJ2-5; 12 nucleotides match TRBD2. CDR1 is KGHSH and CDR2 is LQKENI in the germline V gene. V lost 5 bases to trimming and J lost 2 bases; unmatched junction nucleotides: 3. There are 15 residues in the CDR3. CDR3 in DNA: TGTGCCAGCTCATCTCTAGCGGGGGGGCAAGAGACCCAGTACTTC. This gives the protein CASSSLAGGQETQYF.

This clone was found once. The rearrangement uses TRBV7-3 and TRBJ2-3, with unresolved D. CDR1 SGHTA and CDR2 FQGTGA come from the germline V gene. This CDR3 is 14 amino acids long. V was pared by 6 bases and J by 2 bases, with 12 bases between. CDR3 protein: CASSLQTNTDTQYF. The CDR3 DNA follows: TGTGCCAGCAGTTTACAGACAAACACAGATACGCAGTATTTT.

This chain joins TRBV27 and TRBJ1-1, with D unclear. This CDR3 region has 11 residues. Trimming stripped 7 bases from V and 5 bases from J, with 8 bases between. Germline V gene data show CDR1 as MNHEY and CDR2 as SMNVEV (reference sequence). The CDR3 region is CASIRGTEAFF. As DNA, the CDR3 is TGTGCCAGCATTCGAGGGACTGAAGCTTTCTTT.

This clone was detected only once. This chain's CDR3 is CASSLSDRVNTEAFF. The CDR3 nucleotides read TGTGCCAGCAGTCTATCCGACAGGGTAAACACTGAAGCTTTCTTT. V usage is TRBV28 and J usage is TRBJ1-1; 7 bases agree with TRBD1. CDR3 length: 15 amino acids. CDR1 MDHEN and CDR2 SYDVKM come from the germline V gene. Unmatched junction bases numbered 8, after V lost 5 bases and J lost 2 bases.

This clone was recorded once. The rearrangement links TRBV7-2 to TRBJ1-2; D is possibly TRBD1 (5 bases). In germline, CDR1 is SGHTA, CDR2 FQGNSA. V was clipped by 2 bases and J by 4 bases, with 5 bases between them. The CDR3 is made up of 12 amino acids. CDR3 bases: TGTGCCAGCAGCTTAAGGGGCTATGGCTACACCTTC. Its protein product is CASSLRGYGYTF.

This chain joins TRBV30 and TRBJ1-2; D is unresolved. CDR3 length: 14 residues. Trimming took 3 bases from V and 0 from J, leaving 11 bases between them. Germline assignment: CDR1 GTSNPN and CDR2 SVGIG (reference sequence). In DNA form, the CDR3 reads TGTGCCTGGAGCTCCATGTTAGCTAACTATGGCTACACCTTC. It codes for CAWSSMLANYGYTF.

This clone is a singleton in its sample. The gene calls are TRBV21-1 and TRBJ2-7; the table assigns TRBD1, which was not confirmed against the DNA. TRBV21-1 is listed as a pseudogene. The CDR3 has 8 residues. The CDR3 coding sequence is TGTGCCAGCGACCAGGAGTACTTC. It yields the protein CASDQEYF.

This clone was detected once. The chain has TRBV9 and TRBJ2-7, with a tentative D call TRBD2 (7 bases). This CDR3 comprises 12 residues. Trimming cost V 8 bases and J 4 bases, with 13 bases left between them. The germline V gene encodes CDR1 SGDLS and CDR2 YYNGEE. DNA for the CDR3: TGTGCCAGGGGGGAGGGGGGATACGAGCAGTACTTC. Translated, it gives CARGEGGYEQYF. Using reference TRBV9 and TRBJ2-7 for the parts outside the CDR3, the full variable domain is DSGVTQTPKHLITATGQRVTLRCSPRSGDLSVYWYQQSLDQGLQFLIQYYNGEERAKGNILERFSAQQFPDLHSELNLSSLELGDSALYFCARGEGGYEQYFGPGTRLTVT.